The next 19 T cell receptor beta chains were all read from a single sample in a study of identical twins. TCRdb reprocessed the 5' RACE reads via MiXCR and lists one record per CDR3 protein. The table shows 250,000 to 350,000 distinct CDR3 sequences, with around 9.7% occurring only once. The sample also formed part of further work on yellow fever vaccine responses in identical twins.

The source material was CD8+ T cells sorted from blood. The receptors here all came from a woman aged 18-35 years in good health.

This chain links TRBV6-2 or TRBV6-3 with TRBJ2-7; 12 nucleotides align to TRBD2. Germline values: CDR1 MNHEY, CDR2 SVGEGT. The CDR3 totals 19 residues. With 4 bases clipped from V and 2 bases from J, the junction kept 15 bases outside the gene matches. The CDR3 here is CASSSSIASGRGLPYEQYF. In DNA, the CDR3 is TGTGCCAGCAGTTCCTCGATTGCTAGCGGGAGGGGTCTCCCCTACGAGCAGTACTTC.

The sample holds many counts of this clonotype. The rearrangement joins TRBV5-1 to TRBJ2-7; perhaps TRBD2 as D (5 bases). Germline CDR1 SGHRS, CDR2 YFSETQ. The CDR3 sequence is 15 residues long. Trimming took 3 bases from V and 0 from J, leaving 13 bases between them. CDR3 DNA sequence: TGCGCCAGCAGCTCGGACTCAACCCTCTCCTACGAGCAGTACTTC. Amino acids: CASSSDSTLSYEQYF.

This chain joins TRBV4-2 and TRBJ2-6; TRBD2 might be the D (5 bases). Trimming shortened V by 0 bases and J by 0 bases, and 12 bases separated the two germline ends. CDR3 length: 18 residues. The germline CDR1 and CDR2 sequences are LGHNA and YNFKEQ. This CDR3 is CASSQEILRDSGANVLTF. DNA of the CDR3: TGTGCCAGCAGCCAAGAAATTTTGAGGGACTCTGGGGCCAACGTCCTGACTTTC.

This clonotype was found many times. This chain joins TRBV5-5 and TRBJ2-3; D gene ambiguous. Germline-derived CDR1 and CDR2 are SGHKS and YYEKEE (reference sequence). The CDR3 length is 13 residues. V lost 4 bases and J lost 2, with 8 bases in between. In DNA form, the CDR3 reads TGTGCCAGCAGCGCACAAAACACAGATACGCAGTATTTT. Its protein is CASSAQNTDTQYF.

This clonotype has ten or more counts. The chain recombines TRBV28 with TRBJ2-7; D unclear. Germline CDR1 and CDR2: MDHEN and SYDVKM. Between the trimmed V and J ends, which lost 3 bases and 5 bases, there was a span of 8 bases. This CDR3 spans 12 amino acids. CDR3 region: CASSFDGNEQYF. CDR3 DNA: TGTGCCAGCAGTTTCGATGGGAACGAGCAGTACTTC.

This chain uses TRBV7-9 with TRBJ2-1; 8 positions match TRBD1. CDR1 is SEHNR, CDR2 FQNEAQ, per germline (reference sequence). CDR3 length: 15 amino acids. V lost 4 bases and J lost 7; bases outside the gene matches: 9. The CDR3 loop reads CASSSSGGAGNEQFF. The CDR3 DNA follows: TGTGCCAGCAGCTCTTCAGGGGGCGCCGGGAATGAGCAGTTCTTC.

This clonotype has a count of ten or more. The chain joins TRBV7-9 to TRBJ1-2; a weak D match, TRBD1 (5 bases). The CDR3 is 12 residues long. In germline, CDR1 is SEHNR, CDR2 FQNEAQ (reference sequence). Between the trimmed V and J ends, which lost 3 bases and 3 bases, there was a span of 5 bases. The CDR3 is CASSLGDYGYTF. CDR3 coding DNA: TGTGCCAGCAGCTTGGGGGACTATGGCTACACCTTC.

There are many counts of this clonotype. This chain uses TRBV5-1 with TRBJ2-3, with 8 bases aligning to TRBD2. V shed 0 bases and J 4 bases; nucleotides not matched to a gene: 7. Germline CDR1 is SGHRS and CDR2 is YFSETQ. This CDR3 has 16 residues. The CDR3 sequence is CASSLALGGAADTQYF. The CDR3 nucleotides are TGCGCCAGCAGCTTGGCCCTCGGGGGGGCTGCAGATACGCAGTATTTT.

This clonotype was counted at least ten times. The V and J genes are TRBV6-6 and TRBJ2-2, with D uncertain. This CDR3 is built from 12 residues. CDR1 and CDR2 from the germline V gene are MNHNY and SVGAGI (reference sequence). V lost 3 bases, J lost 3 bases, and 2 bases lay in between. The DNA of the CDR3 is TGTGCCAGCAGTTATGACACCGGGGAGCTGTTTTTT. Translation gives CASSYDTGELFF.

The gene calls are TRBV18 and TRBJ1-4, with a possible D match to TRBD1 (5 bases). V lost 0 bases and J 0 bases, leaving 5 bases between the germline ends. This CDR3 spans 15 amino acids. Germline V gene lookup returns CDR1 KGHSH and CDR2 LQKENI. In nucleotides, the CDR3 is TGTGCCAGCTCACCACCGGGGGCAACTAATGAAAAACTGTTTTTT. Its translation: CASSPPGATNEKLFF.

This clonotype came up a few times. This sequence joins TRBV13 and TRBJ2-1; 7 nucleotides match TRBD2. The CDR3 spans 14 residues. Looked up from germline, CDR1 is PRHDT and CDR2 is FYEKMQ (reference sequence). J lost 4 bases, V lost 5 bases, and 5 bases had no gene match. CDR3 loop: CASSNSGPYNEQFF. CDR3 in DNA: TGTGCCAGCAGCAATAGCGGGCCTTACAATGAGCAGTTCTTC.

This clonotype came up many times. The chain recombines TRBV5-6 with TRBJ2-1; 7 bases match TRBD2. The CDR3 sequence is 13 residues long. Germline V lookup: CDR1 SGHDT, CDR2 YYEEEE. V shed 2 bases, J shed 7 bases, and the junction held 3 bases outside the gene matches. The CDR3 DNA follows: TGTGCCAGCAGCTTCAGCGGGATGAATGAGCAGTTCTTC. Translated: CASSFSGMNEQFF.

This rearrangement joins TRBV30 to TRBJ2-3; 11 bases are a match to TRBD2. The CDR3 loop spans 14 amino acids. J gave up 12 bases and V 5 bases, and 13 bases lay outside the gene matches. Germline V CDR1 and CDR2: GTSNPN, SVGIG (reference sequence). This chain's CDR3 is CAWESSGGPSIQYF. The CDR3 nucleotides are TGTGCCTGGGAGTCTAGCGGGGGGCCCTCGATCCAGTATTTT.

This clonotype came up a few times. This chain's CDR3 is CASSYSRLAEYNEQFF. The DNA for the CDR3 is TGTGCCAGCAGTTACTCGAGGCTAGCGGAGTACAATGAGCAGTTCTTC. The V and J genes are TRBV6-2 or TRBV6-3 and TRBJ2-1; 7 nucleotides align to TRBD2. Germline values: CDR1 MNHEY, CDR2 SVGEGT. The CDR3 covers 16 residues. The ends lost 0 bases at V and 4 bases at J; junction bases unmatched: 6.

This clonotype has more than one count but fewer than ten. The chain links TRBV9 to TRBJ1-1; 7 bases line up with TRBD1. The CDR3 spans 13 residues. After removal of 5 bases from V and 6 bases from J, the junction contained 7 bases not matched to a gene. The germline V gene encodes CDR1 SGDLS and CDR2 YYNGEE. The CDR3 loop reads CASSLGGGSEAFF. In nucleotides, the CDR3 is TGTGCCAGCAGTTTAGGAGGGGGCTCTGAAGCTTTCTTT.

At least ten counts were recorded for this clonotype. The rearrangement uses TRBV5-1 and TRBJ2-7, with D tentatively TRBD1 (6 bases). The germline V gene encodes CDR1 SGHRS and CDR2 YFSETQ. The CDR3 has 13 amino acids. Trimming took 3 bases from V and 4 from J, leaving 11 bases between them. Written as DNA, the CDR3 is TGCGCCAGCAGCTGGGACAATCCATACGAGCAGTACTTC. Translation gives CASSWDNPYEQYF. Together with reference TRBV5-1 and TRBJ2-7, the CDR3 gives the full variable domain: KAGVTQTPRYLIKTRGQQVTLSCSPISGHRSVSWYQQTPGQGLQFLFEYFSETQRNKGNFPGRFSGRQFSNSRSEMNVSTLELGDSALYLCASSWDNPYEQYFGPGTRLTVT.

This sequence joins TRBV7-9 and TRBJ1-3; D unclear. The V end lost 5 bases, the J end lost 8 bases, and 19 bases lay between the germline ends. CDR3 length: 15 residues. CDR1 and CDR2 (germline): SEHNR, FQNEAQ (reference sequence). In DNA form, the CDR3 reads TGTGCCAGCAGCAACCTTACACTGTTCGGCTACACCATATATTTT. Translating gives CASSNLTLFGYTIYF.

The sample holds many counts of this clonotype. V and J are TRBV4-3 and TRBJ2-7; weak D call: TRBD1 (6 bases). V lost 0 bases and J 3 bases, leaving 12 bases between the germline ends. The germline V gene has CDR1 LGHNA and CDR2 YSLEER. CDR3 length equals 15 residues. The CDR3 DNA follows: TGCGCCAGCAGCCAAGACCGGACAGTCGACTACGAGCAGTACTTC. It specifies CASSQDRTVDYEQYF.

The chain employs TRBV28 and TRBJ2-5, with D possibly being TRBD1 (6 bases). V was shortened by 6 bases and J by 5 bases, with 13 bases between the two germline ends. The CDR3 runs 13 residues. The germline V gene encodes CDR1 MDHEN and CDR2 SYDVKM. DNA for the CDR3: TGTGCCAGCAGCACAGGGCTATCGGAGACCCAGTACTTC. Translation gives CASSTGLSETQYF. Full variable domain (missing parts from reference TRBV28 and TRBJ2-5): DVKVTQSSRYLVKRTGEKVFLECVQDMDHENMFWYRQDPGLGLRLIYFSYDVKMKEKGDIPEGYSVSREKKERFSLILESASTNQTSMYLCASSTGLSETQYFGPGTRLLVL.